The 32 T cell receptor beta chains in this list originate from one sample, sequenced in a study of cytomegalovirus exposure and HLA in healthy donors. PCR was performed using 60 Vbeta and 13 Jbeta primers. Method: immunoSEQ multiplex PCR; TCRdb's copy keeps in-frame clones and lacks some. Of about 55,000 clones listed, about 67% are singletons. The specimen was PBMCs. The receptor source for this set is a man between 35 and 55 years old in good health and CMV-seropositive.

V is TRBV6-1 and J is TRBJ1-5; tentative D call: TRBD1 (6 bases). The ends were cut back, 0 bases at V and 8 bases at J, with 11 bases in the middle. The CDR3 runs 14 residues. Germline CDR1 MNHNS, CDR2 SASEGT. The CDR3 sequence: CASSEAGTLEPQHF. The CDR3 DNA sequence: TGTGCCAGCAGTGAAGCTGGGACACTCGAGCCCCAGCATTTT.

This chain links TRBV5-1 with TRBJ2-3; D uncertain. Deletions cut 0 bases from V and 0 bases from J, with 5 bases between. CDR1 and CDR2 from the germline V gene are SGHRS and YFSETQ. The CDR3 contains 14 residues. This CDR3 reads CASSLDPSTDTQYF. CDR3 in DNA: TGCGCCAGCAGCTTGGATCCTAGCACAGATACGCAGTATTTT. Combining the CDR3 with reference TRBV5-1 and TRBJ2-3 gives the whole variable domain KAGVTQTPRYLIKTRGQQVTLSCSPISGHRSVSWYQQTPGQGLQFLFEYFSETQRNKGNFPGRFSGRQFSNSRSEMNVSTLELGDSALYLCASSLDPSTDTQYFGPGTRLTVL.

This chain links TRBV6-5 with TRBJ2-7; 7 bases are shared with TRBD1. Trimming took 2 bases from V and 4 from J; bases not matched to a gene: 11. The CDR3 totals 16 residues. Germline V gene data show CDR1 as MNHEY and CDR2 as SVGAGI. The CDR3 region is CASSYRSTGRAYEQYF. CDR3 sequence (DNA): TGTGCCAGCAGTTACCGCTCGACAGGGAGAGCGTACGAGCAGTACTTC.

About this clone: At one of its ends the junction is not consistent with the germline gene, which may arise from a read error. This rearrangement joins TRBV7-7 to TRBJ2-7; the D gene is possibly TRBD1 (6 bases). The CDR3 spans 13 residues. Germline V gene data show CDR1 as SSHAT and CDR2 as FNYEAQ (reference sequence). The CDR3: CASSLDRFDEQYF. The CDR3 coding sequence is TGTGCTAGCAGCTTAGACAGGTTCGACGAGCAGTACTTC.

This chain joins TRBV30 and TRBJ2-7; 8 bases are a match to TRBD1. This CDR3 has 15 residues. The V and J ends lost 8 bases and 4 bases, in that order; junction bases with no gene match: 16. The germline gives CDR1 GTSNPN, CDR2 SVGIG (reference sequence). For the CDR3, the DNA is TGTGCCACCGCCGCGCCCTCCAGGGGGCGTTACGAGCAGTACTTC. This encodes CATAAPSRGRYEQYF.

This clone was seen more than once but under ten times. V and J are TRBV7-2 and TRBJ2-1; TRBD2 agrees at 11 bases. The CDR3 sequence is 14 residues long. Germline V gives CDR1 SGHTA, CDR2 FQGNSA. With V trimmed by 7 bases and J by 4 bases, 3 bases remained unmatched. Written as DNA, the CDR3 is TGTGCCAGCACGGCTAGCGGGGGGTACAATGAGCAGTTCTTC. Translation gives CASTASGGYNEQFF.

The CDR3, as DNA: TGTGCCAGCAGTTGGGGGACTAGCGGCCTCAGGAATACGCAGTATTTT. Translation gives CASSWGTSGLRNTQYF. J is TRBJ2-3 and V is TRBV6-5; TRBD2 matches 11 bases. Per germline, CDR1 MNHEY and CDR2 SVGAGI. Losses at the gene ends were 4 bases for V and 7 bases for J; bases not matched to a gene: 10. This CDR3 region has 16 residues.

The chain uses TRBV5-1 and TRBJ2-5; 9 bases agree with TRBD1. The V and J ends lost 4 bases and 3 bases, in that order; junction bases with no gene match: 10. This CDR3 region has 16 residues. Germline V gives CDR1 SGHRS, CDR2 YFSETQ. The CDR3 spells CASSPRQGDRKETQYF. Written as DNA, the CDR3 is TGCGCCAGCAGCCCCCGACAGGGGGATAGAAAAGAGACCCAGTACTTC.

This clone is a singleton in its sample. The V and J genes are TRBV4-1 and TRBJ2-7; no clear D gene. Between the trimmed V and J ends, which lost 0 bases and 9 bases, there was a span of 6 bases. The CDR3 length is 11 residues. Germline CDR1 and CDR2: MGHRA and YSYEKL. CDR3 residues: CASSQDGGQYF. CDR3 DNA sequence: TGCGCCAGCAGCCAAGATGGCGGGCAGTACTTC.

The CDR3 spells CASSLAADTQYF. The CDR3 DNA reads as TGTGCCAGCAGCCTAGCGGCAGATACGCAGTATTTT. The chain recombines TRBV9 with TRBJ2-3, with 7 nucleotides matching TRBD2. The CDR3 is 12 amino acids. V lost 4 bases, J lost 4 bases, and 0 bases stayed unmatched. CDR1 and CDR2 from the germline V gene are SGDLS and YYNGEE.

V gene TRBV5-5 combines with J gene TRBJ1-1; 8 nucleotides match TRBD1. Germline trimming cut 3 bases from V and 6 bases from J; bases unmatched to any gene: 7. The CDR3 has 14 residues. Per the germline V gene, CDR1 is SGHKS and CDR2 is YYEKEE (reference sequence). The CDR3 loop is CASSWVTGVAEAFF. The CDR3 DNA sequence: TGTGCCAGCAGCTGGGTGACAGGGGTCGCTGAAGCTTTCTTT.

The chain recombines TRBV19 with TRBJ2-4; a possible D gene is TRBD1 (6 bases). This CDR3 has 14 residues. The germline gives CDR1 LNHDA, CDR2 SQIVND (reference sequence). Trimming stripped 3 bases from V and 3 bases from J, with 9 bases between. CDR3 amino acids: CASSMPRGKNIQYF. The CDR3 DNA reads as TGTGCCAGTAGTATGCCCAGGGGCAAAAACATTCAGTACTTC. Combining the CDR3 with reference TRBV19 and TRBJ2-4 gives the whole variable domain DGGITQSPKYLFRKEGQNVTLSCEQNLNHDAMYWYRQDPGQGLRLIYYSQIVNDFQKGDIAEGYSVSREKKESFPLTVTSAQKNPTAFYLCASSMPRGKNIQYFGAGTRLSVL.

The gene calls are TRBV10-1 and TRBJ2-2; 10 positions agree with TRBD1. With V trimmed by 7 bases and J by 4 bases, 6 bases remained unmatched. This CDR3 spans 15 amino acids. Germline lookup yields CDR1 WNHNN and CDR2 SYGVQD (reference sequence). The CDR3: CASIDRGRSTGELFF. For the CDR3, the DNA is TGCGCCAGCATCGACAGGGGGCGAAGCACCGGGGAGCTGTTTTTT.

The chain recombines TRBV5-4 with TRBJ2-7, with 9 bases aligning to TRBD1. V lost 4 bases, J lost 0 bases, and 5 bases stayed unmatched. This CDR3 is 15 amino acids long. Germline V gene sequence: CDR1 SGHNT, CDR2 YYREEE (reference sequence). CDR3 residues: CASSGRTGASYEQYF. The CDR3 DNA is TGTGCCAGCAGCGGAAGGACAGGGGCCTCCTACGAGCAGTACTTC.

The chain has TRBV29-1 and TRBJ2-7; TRBD1 might be the D (6 bases). The CDR3 sequence is 11 residues long. The germline CDR1 and CDR2 sequences are SQVTM and ANQGSEA. The V and J ends lost 7 bases and 3 bases respectively, with 10 bases between them. CDR3 residues: CSGADSYEQYF. CDR3 sequence (DNA): TGCAGCGGTGCGGACAGCTACGAGCAGTACTTC.

This clone was found a few times. V usage is TRBV7-3 and J usage is TRBJ2-5, with 8 bases lining up with TRBD2. Germline V lookup: CDR1 SGHTA, CDR2 FQGTGA. The CDR3 has 15 residues. Trimming cost V 3 bases and J 4 bases; bases outside gene matches: 7. The chain's CDR3 is CASSFAGGGGETQYF. The DNA for the CDR3 is TGTGCCAGCAGCTTCGCGGGGGGTGGAGGAGAGACCCAGTACTTC.

V and J are TRBV5-1 and TRBJ2-5; possible D gene TRBD1, 6 bases. This CDR3 is built from 13 residues. Deletions cut 3 bases from V and 2 bases from J, with 8 bases between. Germline V gives CDR1 SGHRS, CDR2 YFSETQ. The CDR3 DNA sequence: TGCGCCAGCAGCTGGACAGAGCAAGAGACCCAGTACTTC. Its translation is CASSWTEQETQYF.

The chain joins TRBV29-1 to TRBJ2-1, with 12 bases lining up with TRBD2. Looked up from germline, CDR1 is SQVTM and CDR2 is ANQGSEA. This CDR3 contains 14 residues. The CDR3, as DNA: TGCAGTTTTTACCTAGCGGGGGGGTACAATGAGCAGTTCTTC. It encodes CSFYLAGGYNEQFF.

The J gene is TRBJ1-1, the V gene TRBV7-9, with TRBD1 identical over 11 bases. CDR1 and CDR2 from the germline V gene are SEHNR and FQNEAQ (reference sequence). There are 12 residues in the CDR3. The trim removed 3 bases at V and 11 bases at J, leaving 2 bases unmatched. CDR3 nucleotides: TGTGCCAGCAGCTTCGGGACAGGGGGGGCTTTCTTT. Translating it yields CASSFGTGGAFF.

This clone showed up just a few times. The chain combines TRBV6-5 with TRBJ1-1; TRBD1 aligns across 7 bases. Germline CDR1 reads MNHEY; CDR2 reads SVGAGI. The ends lost 7 bases at V and 8 bases at J; junction bases unmatched: 7. This CDR3 is built from 12 residues. CDR3 coding DNA: TGTGCCAGCATTCGACAGGGATTAGAAGCTTTCTTT. Translating gives CASIRQGLEAFF.

This chain connects TRBV7-9 to TRBJ1-2; 7 bases fit TRBD1. Germline V gene data show CDR1 as SEHNR and CDR2 as FQNEAQ (reference sequence). The trim removed 4 bases at V and 1 base at J, leaving 12 bases unmatched. The CDR3 totals 17 residues. The CDR3 bases are TGTGCCAGCAGCTCCCCTAGAGGACAGGCGTTTAACTATGGCTACACCTTC. Protein: CASSSPRGQAFNYGYTF.

V is TRBV6-5 and J is TRBJ1-6; 7 bases agree with TRBD1. Germline loops: CDR1 MNHEY, CDR2 SVGAGI. V lost 8 bases to trimming and J lost 7 bases; unmatched junction nucleotides: 11. This CDR3 comprises 15 residues. The CDR3 sequence is CASGPSGTENSPLHF. For the CDR3, the DNA is TGTGCCAGCGGACCATCCGGGACAGAGAATTCACCCCTCCACTTT.

The chain employs TRBV7-9 and TRBJ2-7; maybe TRBD1 (6 bases). V was pared by 7 bases and J by 3 bases, with 19 bases between. This CDR3 is 15 amino acids long. Germline loops: CDR1 SEHNR, CDR2 FQNEAQ (reference sequence). CDR3 sequence: CASTDLGRDNYEQYF. The CDR3 nucleotides read TGTGCCAGCACCGACCTCGGACGGGACAACTACGAGCAGTACTTC.

The chain uses TRBV30 and TRBJ1-3; D is possibly TRBD1 (5 bases). Germline lookup yields CDR1 GTSNPN and CDR2 SVGIG (reference sequence). V gave up 2 bases and J gave up 1 base, with 12 bases separating them. This CDR3 region has 15 residues. The CDR3, as DNA: TGTGCCTGGAGTCCAGACAGTCCTTCTGGAAACACCATATATTTT. It yields the protein CAWSPDSPSGNTIYF.

The chain joins TRBV7-9 to TRBJ1-6; 8 bases fit TRBD1. Germline V gives CDR1 SEHNR, CDR2 FQNEAQ (reference sequence). V lost 5 bases, J lost 0 bases, and 3 bases stayed unmatched. The CDR3 runs 16 residues. CDR3 loop: CASSGQGSSYNSPLHF. The CDR3, as DNA: TGTGCCAGCAGCGGACAGGGAAGCTCCTATAATTCACCCCTCCACTTT. The full variable domain, its missing parts supplied by reference TRBV7-9 and TRBJ1-6, is DTGVSQNPRHKITKRGQNVTFRCDPISEHNRLYWYRQTLGQGPEFLTYFQNEAQLEKSRLLSDRFSAERPKGSFSTLEIQRTEQGDSAMYLCASSGQGSSYNSPLHFGNGTRLTVT.

The chain combines TRBV5-1 with TRBJ2-7; maybe TRBD1 (5 bases). Germline-derived CDR1 and CDR2 are SGHRS and YFSETQ. The CDR3 consists of 14 residues. V lost 0 bases, J lost 6 bases, and 13 bases lay in between. Here the CDR3 reads CASSLEPQGREQYF. In nucleotides, the CDR3 is TGCGCCAGCAGCTTGGAACCTCAGGGCCGCGAGCAGTACTTC.

V and J are TRBV7-2 and TRBJ1-5, with no clear D. Germline values: CDR1 SGHTA, CDR2 FQGNSA. The germline V and J ends were trimmed by 0 bases and 0 bases, with 6 bases remaining between them. This CDR3 is 15 amino acids long. The CDR3 sequence: CASSLAGNSNQPQHF. The CDR3 nucleotides read TGTGCCAGCAGCTTAGCCGGTAATAGCAATCAGCCCCAGCATTTT. The complete variable domain, with remaining parts taken from reference TRBV7-2 and TRBJ1-5, reads GAGVSQSPSNKVTEKGKDVELRCDPISGHTALYWYRQSLGQGLEFLIYFQGNSAPDKSGLPSDRFSAERTGGSVSTLTIQRTQQEDSAVYLCASSLAGNSNQPQHFGDGTRLSIL.

DNA for the CDR3: TGCGCCAGCAGTTGGACCGTGGGACTATCCTCCTCTGGGGCCAACGTCCTGACTTTC. Its translation: CASSWTVGLSSSGANVLTF. This chain joins TRBV5-1 and TRBJ2-6; 7 positions agree with TRBD2. The junction had 14 bases not matched to a gene; V was cut back by 5 bases and J by 0 bases. The CDR3 loop spans 19 amino acids. Germline CDR1 is SGHRS and CDR2 is YFSETQ.

This chain joins TRBV5-4 and TRBJ2-3, with TRBD2 matching over 16 bases. The CDR3 totals 17 residues. Germline CDR1 SGHNT, CDR2 YYREEE (reference sequence). The V and J ends lost 4 bases and 3 bases, in that order; junction bases with no gene match: 5. CDR3 in DNA: TGTGCCAGCAGCGCTCCGGGACTAGCGGGGGGGACAGATACGCAGTATTTT. The encoded protein is CASSAPGLAGGTDTQYF.

V gene TRBV4-3 combines with J gene TRBJ2-7, with D possibly TRBD1 on 6 matching bases. Germline V lookup: CDR1 LGHNA, CDR2 YSLEER. V was cut by 4 bases and J by 4 bases, with 14 bases left in between. There are 14 residues in the CDR3. The CDR3 region has the DNA TGCGCCAGCAGCCGCACCAGGGGCGGTTACGAGCAGTACTTC. This codes for CASSRTRGGYEQYF.

The V and J genes are TRBV7-2 and TRBJ2-7; TRBD2 matches 12 bases. J was trimmed by 3 bases and V by 2 bases; bases with no gene match: 2. Germline V gene lookup returns CDR1 SGHTA and CDR2 FQGNSA. The CDR3 covers 15 residues. For the CDR3, the DNA is TGTGCCAGCAGCTTACGACTAGCGGGGGACTACGAGCAGTACTTC. Its translation: CASSLRLAGDYEQYF. Full variable domain (rest looked up from reference TRBV7-2 and TRBJ2-7): GAGVSQSPSNKVTEKGKDVELRCDPISGHTALYWYRQSLGQGLEFLIYFQGNSAPDKSGLPSDRFSAERTGGSVSTLTIQRTQQEDSAVYLCASSLRLAGDYEQYFGPGTRLTVT.

This chain uses TRBV5-4 with TRBJ2-7; maybe TRBD2 (7 bases). The germline V and J ends were trimmed by 5 bases and 3 bases, with 21 bases remaining between them. The CDR3 is 16 residues long. Germline lookup yields CDR1 SGHNT and CDR2 YYREEE (reference sequence). The CDR3: CASRLTGAGAIYEQYF. The CDR3 nucleotides read TGTGCCAGCAGGCTTACTGGCGCGGGGGCCATCTACGAGCAGTACTTC.